The 20 T cell receptor beta chains listed next were all sequenced from one sample in a study of response to subunit inactivated influenza vaccine. TCRdb re-analysed the RT-PCR reads in MiXCR, keeping a single row per CDR3 protein. Among about half a million distinct CDR3 sequences listed, 25% were seen once. Sample: CD4+ T cells sorted from PBMCs, taken more than 4 days after vaccination. The receptors stem from a man aged 45-65 years who received an inactivated influenza vaccine.

This clonotype was seen more than once but under ten times. The chain carries TRBV7-6 and TRBJ2-3, with 9 bases matching TRBD1. The CDR3 totals 16 residues. Germline V gene sequence: CDR1 SGHVS, CDR2 FNYEAQ. Trimming at V came to 2 bases and at J to 3 bases, leaving 6 bases not matched to a gene. CDR3 loop: CASSLRSGQGTDTQYF. In DNA form, the CDR3 reads TGTGCCAGCAGCTTAAGGTCGGGACAGGGTACAGATACGCAGTATTTT.

This chain joins TRBV28 and TRBJ2-4; 7 bases match TRBD2. Germline V CDR1 and CDR2: MDHEN, SYDVKM. The trim removed 5 bases at V and 5 bases at J, leaving 12 bases unmatched. The CDR3 runs to 16 residues. CDR3 region: CASSLRPRGSQNIQYF. CDR3 bases: TGTGCCAGCAGTCTCAGGCCGCGCGGGAGCCAAAACATTCAGTACTTC.

The chain links TRBV18 to TRBJ2-5, with 8 bases aligning to TRBD2. Per the germline V gene, CDR1 is KGHSH and CDR2 is LQKENI. The CDR3 consists of 15 residues. The ends lost 3 bases at V and 2 bases at J; junction bases unmatched: 5. CDR3 nucleotides: TGTGCCAGCTCACCGCCGGGGGGGACTCAAGAGACCCAGTACTTC. As protein: CASSPPGGTQETQYF.

There are a few counts of this clonotype. The chain combines TRBV28 with TRBJ2-2, with a tentative D call TRBD2 (6 bases). The CDR3 extends over 15 amino acids. Trimming pared 4 bases from V and 1 base from J, leaving 10 bases between. Germline V lookup: CDR1 MDHEN, CDR2 SYDVKM. CDR3 in amino acids: CASSSRTKNTGELFF. DNA for the CDR3: TGTGCCAGCAGTTCCAGGACTAAGAACACCGGGGAGCTGTTTTTT.

In its sample, this clonotype was seen a few times. CDR3 sequence: CASSYVRSGELFF. CDR3 nucleotides: TGTGCCAGCAGCTACGTACGATCCGGGGAGCTGTTTTTT. V and J are TRBV5-5 and TRBJ2-2, with D uncertain. Germline CDR1 reads SGHKS; CDR2 reads YYEKEE (reference sequence). This CDR3 contains 13 residues. V dropped 3 bases and J dropped 6 bases, with 9 bases sitting between them.

In its sample, this clonotype was seen many times. V is TRBV29-1 and J is TRBJ2-7, with 12 bases lining up with TRBD2. Per the germline V gene, CDR1 is SQVTM and CDR2 is ANQGSEA. The junction had 4 bases not matched to a gene; V was cut back by 6 bases and J by 7 bases. The CDR3 has 12 residues. The DNA of the CDR3 is TGCAGCGTGACTAGCGGGAGTTGGGAGCAGTACTTC. Translation: CSVTSGSWEQYF.

The chain employs TRBV20-1 and TRBJ1-1, with D maybe TRBD1 (5 bases). The V and J ends lost 5 bases and 6 bases respectively, with 25 bases between them. This CDR3 is 16 amino acids long. Germline-derived CDR1 and CDR2 are DFQATT and SNEGSKA (reference sequence). CDR3 region: CSAPNPRTSGGAEAFF. The CDR3 bases are TGCAGTGCTCCGAACCCTCGGACATCGGGAGGCGCTGAAGCTTTCTTT.

The chain's CDR3 is CAISESRTSGLKNIQYF. The DNA for the CDR3 is TGTGCCATCAGTGAGTCTAGGACTAGCGGACTTAAAAACATTCAGTACTTC. The rearrangement links TRBV10-3 to TRBJ2-4; 10 nucleotides agree with TRBD2. This CDR3 spans 17 amino acids. Germline CDR1 is ENHRY and CDR2 is SYGVKD. J lost 4 bases, V lost 0 bases, and 6 bases had no gene match.

The chain combines TRBV12-3 or TRBV12-4 with TRBJ2-3; a possible D gene is TRBD1 (5 bases). The V end lost 3 bases, the J end lost 2 bases, and 12 bases lay between the germline ends. The CDR3 has 15 residues. CDR3 in amino acids: CASSLSRTLTDTQYF. The CDR3 nucleotides read TGTGCCAGCAGTTTGTCCAGGACACTCACAGATACGCAGTATTTT.

The chain combines TRBV5-6 with TRBJ2-7, with TRBD1 matching over 7 bases. The junction had 4 bases not matched to a gene; V was cut back by 7 bases and J by 3 bases. Germline CDR1 is SGHDT and CDR2 is YYEEEE. This CDR3 spans 12 amino acids. CDR3 protein: CASRTGDYEQYF. In DNA, the CDR3 is TGTGCCAGCCGGACAGGCGACTACGAGCAGTACTTC.

This clonotype was detected only a few times. The chain is built from TRBV12-3 or TRBV12-4 and TRBJ2-3; tentatively, D is TRBD2 (6 bases). This CDR3 spans 14 amino acids. Trimming stripped 6 bases from V and 3 bases from J, with 13 bases between. The CDR3 is CASRTRGRTDTQYF. The CDR3 nucleotides are TGTGCCAGCAGAACTCGGGGGAGGACAGATACGCAGTATTTT.

A few counts support this clonotype. The V and J genes are TRBV7-9 and TRBJ2-2; D perhaps matches TRBD2 (6 bases). This CDR3 comprises 15 residues. With 4 bases removed from V and 4 bases from J, the gap between germline ends came to 13 bases. Germline CDR1 is SEHNR and CDR2 is FQNEAQ (reference sequence). Here the CDR3 DNA reads TGTGCCAGCAGCTGGGGGGAAGCGAGCACCGGGGAGCTGTTTTTT. Protein sequence: CASSWGEASTGELFF. Full variable domain (outside the CDR3, taken from reference TRBV7-9 and TRBJ2-2): DTGVSQNPRHKITKRGQNVTFRCDPISEHNRLYWYRQTLGQGPEFLTYFQNEAQLEKSRLLSDRFSAERPKGSFSTLEIQRTEQGDSAMYLCASSWGEASTGELFFGEGSRLTVL.

This clonotype came up once. The CDR3 here is CAISRGQGRGYTF. In nucleotides, the CDR3 is TGTGCCATCAGTAGGGGACAGGGACGTGGCTACACCTTC. The chain links TRBV10-3 to TRBJ1-2; 9 bases agree with TRBD1. The CDR3 is made up of 13 amino acids. Germline CDR1 ENHRY, CDR2 SYGVKD. Germline trimming cut 5 bases from V and 7 bases from J; bases unmatched to any gene: 5.

This clonotype was counted once. The chain uses TRBV29-1 and TRBJ1-3, with D possibly matching TRBD1 (6 bases). Trimming shortened V by 6 bases and J by 2 bases, and 11 bases separated the two germline ends. CDR1 SQVTM and CDR2 ANQGSEA come from the germline V gene. This CDR3 contains 13 residues. The CDR3, as DNA: TGCAGCGTCGTTGAGGGGGCTGGAAACACCATATATTTT. It is translated as CSVVEGAGNTIYF. Based on the CDR3 plus reference TRBV29-1 and TRBJ1-3, the full variable domain is SAVISQKPSRDICQRGTSLTIQCQVDSQVTMMFWYRQQPGQSLTLIATANQGSEATYESGFVIDKFPISRPNLTFSTLTVSNMSPEDSSIYLCSVVEGAGNTIYFGEGSWLTVV.

This clonotype has only a few counts. This chain uses TRBV12-3 or TRBV12-4 with TRBJ1-6; D is ambiguous. V was trimmed by 1 base and J by 11 bases, leaving 9 bases between them. This CDR3 comprises 13 residues. The CDR3, as DNA: TGTGCCAGCAGTTTAGGGTCCGGGACACCCCTCCACTTT. This encodes CASSLGSGTPLHF.

This clonotype appeared a few times. The chain uses TRBV5-1 and TRBJ2-1; 15 bases map to TRBD2. V lost 3 bases to trimming and J lost 3 bases; unmatched junction nucleotides: 4. The CDR3 totals 17 residues. Germline CDR1 reads SGHRS; CDR2 reads YFSETQ. The CDR3 nucleotides read TGCGCCAGCAGCTGGACTAGCGGGGGGGCCCTCTACAATGAGCAGTTCTTC. Its protein is CASSWTSGGALYNEQFF.

In its sample, this clonotype was seen many times. This chain joins TRBV20-1 and TRBJ2-1; 8 bases match TRBD2. The CDR3 has 14 amino acids. Germline CDR1 and CDR2: DFQATT and SNEGSKA (reference sequence). V was pared by 6 bases and J by 9 bases, with 13 bases of the junction left unmatched. CDR3 nucleotide sequence: TGCAGTGCCGGGAGGGGACCAGGTAACAGTGAGCAGTTCTTC. The encoded protein is CSAGRGPGNSEQFF.

There are a few counts of this clonotype. This sequence joins TRBV20-1 and TRBJ1-1; D perhaps matches TRBD1 (5 bases). This CDR3 is built from 15 residues. Germline CDR1 reads DFQATT; CDR2 reads SNEGSKA (reference sequence). The V end was cut by 3 bases, the J end by 2 bases, with 16 bases between. CDR3 nucleotide sequence: TGCAGTGCTAGGCTACCGCCGACAGTAAACACTGAAGCTTTCTTT. Protein product: CSARLPPTVNTEAFF.

The V and J genes are TRBV14 and TRBJ2-1; D could derive from TRBD1 or TRBD2 (5 bases each). CDR3 size: 16 residues. From germline, CDR1 is SGHDN and CDR2 FVKESK. V was pared by 4 bases and J by 7 bases, with 20 bases between. The CDR3 spells CASSLRGVRSGNEQFF. DNA of the CDR3: TGTGCCAGCAGCCTCCGAGGGGTCCGTTCGGGGAATGAGCAGTTCTTC.

The chain recombines TRBV6-2 or TRBV6-3 with TRBJ2-3, with TRBD2 matching over 9 bases. This CDR3 spans 14 amino acids. The J segment lost 7 bases and the V segment lost 4 bases, leaving 6 bases of the junction unmatched. From germline, CDR1 is MNHEY and CDR2 SVGEGT. CDR3 in amino acids: CASSLAGAEYTQYF. The CDR3 DNA reads as TGTGCCAGCAGTTTAGCGGGGGCCGAATATACGCAGTATTTT.